These T cell receptor beta chains were read from a single sample in a study of blood T cells in healthy people across ages. Using its own MiXCR run on the 5' RACE reads, TCRdb lists one record per CDR3 protein. The sample contains 800,000 to 1,000,000 distinct CDR3 sequences, roughly 52% of which appear only once. The sequencing input was blood. The origin of the receptors is a man between 25 and 39 years old in good health. Both conserved end residues are part of each CDR3. The D gene is left open where the match is weak. Clone sizes are given selectively: once, few, many, or a class where the clone is expanded.

d_call j_call clone_size v_call cdr3_nt cdr3_aa
TRBD1 TRBJ1-2 NA TRBV20-1 TGCAGTGCAACCCCTACGGACAGGGCTGGCTACACCTTC CSATPTDRAGYTF
TRBD1 TRBJ1-5 NA TRBV28 TGTGCCGTGCACCCCGGGACAGGGAATTCTCAGCCCCAGCATTTT CAVHPGTGNSQPQHF
NA TRBJ2-5 NA TRBV10-3 TGTGCCATCAGTGAGGTGGGAAACCAAGAGACCCAGTACTTC CAISEVGNQETQYF
TRBD1 TRBJ1-6 NA TRBV12-3/TRBV12-4 TGTGCCAGCAGTTTCGCAGGGGGCTATTCACCCCTCCACTTT CASSFAGGYSPLHF
NA TRBJ1-2 once TRBV5-1 TGCGCCAGCAGCTTCGGGGGCCGGGTAGACGGCTACACCTTC CASSFGGRVDGYTF
NA TRBJ1-5 NA TRBV4-2 TGTGCCAGCAGCCAATCCCCGGATCAGCCCCAGCATTTT CASSQSPDQPQHF
TRBD1 TRBJ1-1 NA TRBV4-1 TGCGCCAGCAGCCAGCCGACAGGGACTTGGAACACTGAAGCTTTCTTT CASSQPTGTWNTEAFF
TRBD2 TRBJ2-1 few TRBV20-1 TGCAGTGCTAGAGTTCTTGGGGGGGAAGCCTACAATGAGCAGTTCTTC CSARVLGGEAYNEQFF
NA TRBJ2-7 NA TRBV12-3/TRBV12-4 TGTGCCAGCAGTGAAGGGCAGGCCTCCTACGAGCAGTACTTC CASSEGQASYEQYF
TRBD1 TRBJ1-3 few TRBV4-2 TGTGCCAGCAGCCAAGTTTATAAGGGGGCTTCTGGAAACACCATATATTTT CASSQVYKGASGNTIYF
TRBD2 TRBJ2-2 NA TRBV5-6 TGTGCCAGCAGTTCGGGGGGAACGGGCACCGGGGAGCTGTTTTTT CASSSGGTGTGELFF
NA TRBJ2-1 few TRBV3-1 TGTGCCAGCAGCCAAGATTCAGGCAGGGCAAATGAGCAGTTCTTC CASSQDSGRANEQFF
NA TRBJ2-5 NA TRBV3-1 TGTGCCAGCAGCCAAGATCGGCTAATCGGGACCCAGTACTTC CASSQDRLIGTQYF
NA TRBJ2-3 many TRBV18 TGTGCCAGCTCACCGACAGAGACTAGCACAGATACGCAGTATTTT CASSPTETSTDTQYF